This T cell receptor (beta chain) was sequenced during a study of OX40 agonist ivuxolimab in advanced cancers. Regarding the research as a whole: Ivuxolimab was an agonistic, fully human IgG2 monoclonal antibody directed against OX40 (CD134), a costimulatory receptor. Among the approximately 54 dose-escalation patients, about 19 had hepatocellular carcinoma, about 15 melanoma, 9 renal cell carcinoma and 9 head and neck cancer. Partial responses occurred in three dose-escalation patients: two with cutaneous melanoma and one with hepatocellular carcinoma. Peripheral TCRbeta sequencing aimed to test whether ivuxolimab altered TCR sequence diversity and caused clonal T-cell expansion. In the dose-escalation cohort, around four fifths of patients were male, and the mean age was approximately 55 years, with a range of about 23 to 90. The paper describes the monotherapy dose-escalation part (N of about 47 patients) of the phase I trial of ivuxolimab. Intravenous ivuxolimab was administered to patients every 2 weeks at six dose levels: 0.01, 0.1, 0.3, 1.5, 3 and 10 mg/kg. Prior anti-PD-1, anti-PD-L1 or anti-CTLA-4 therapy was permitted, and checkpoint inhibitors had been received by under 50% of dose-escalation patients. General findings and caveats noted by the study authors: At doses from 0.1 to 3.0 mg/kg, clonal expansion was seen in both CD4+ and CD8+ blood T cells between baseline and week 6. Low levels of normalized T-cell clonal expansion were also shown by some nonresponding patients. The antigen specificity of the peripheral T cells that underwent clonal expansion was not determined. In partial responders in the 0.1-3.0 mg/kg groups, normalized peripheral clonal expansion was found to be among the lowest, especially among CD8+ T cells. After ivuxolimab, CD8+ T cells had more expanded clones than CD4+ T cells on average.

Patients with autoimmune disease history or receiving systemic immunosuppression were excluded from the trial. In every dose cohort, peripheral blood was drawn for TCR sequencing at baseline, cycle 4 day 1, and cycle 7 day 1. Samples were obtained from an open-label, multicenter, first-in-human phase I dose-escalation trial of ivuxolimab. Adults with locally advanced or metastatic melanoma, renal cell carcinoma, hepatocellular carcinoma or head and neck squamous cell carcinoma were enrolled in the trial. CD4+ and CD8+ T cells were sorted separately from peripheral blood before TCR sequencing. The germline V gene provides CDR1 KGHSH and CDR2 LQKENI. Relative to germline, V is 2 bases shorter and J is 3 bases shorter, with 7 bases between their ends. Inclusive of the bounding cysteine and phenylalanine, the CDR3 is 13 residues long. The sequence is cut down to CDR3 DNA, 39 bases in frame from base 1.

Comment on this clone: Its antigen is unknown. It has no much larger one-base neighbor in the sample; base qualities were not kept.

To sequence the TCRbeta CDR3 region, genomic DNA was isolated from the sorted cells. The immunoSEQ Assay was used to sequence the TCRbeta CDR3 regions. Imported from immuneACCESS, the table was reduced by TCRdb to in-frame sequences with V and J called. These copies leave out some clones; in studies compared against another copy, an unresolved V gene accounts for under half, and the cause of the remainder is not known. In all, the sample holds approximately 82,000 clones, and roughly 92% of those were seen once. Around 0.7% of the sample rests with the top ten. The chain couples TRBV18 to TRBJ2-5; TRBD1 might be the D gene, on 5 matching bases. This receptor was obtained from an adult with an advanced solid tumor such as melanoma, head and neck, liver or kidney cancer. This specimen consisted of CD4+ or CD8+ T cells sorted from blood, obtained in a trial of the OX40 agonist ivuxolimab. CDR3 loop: CASSPSREETQYF. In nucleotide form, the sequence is TGTGCCAGCTCACCATCCAGGGAAGAGACCCAGTACTTC.